Below are 23 T cell receptor beta chains sequenced from a single sample in a study of T cell responses to AZD1222 COVID-19 vaccine. Produced via immunoSEQ multiplex PCR; TCRdb's table is partial and in-frame only. Among fewer than 150,000 clones listed, about 93% were seen once. This sample comprised peripheral blood, obtained 28 days after the second AZD1222 dose. The receptors here all came from an adult who received the AZD1222 COVID-19 vaccine.

This chain uses TRBV6-6 with TRBJ2-7; tentative D call: TRBD2 (6 bases). Germline-derived CDR1 and CDR2 are MNHNY and SVGAGI (reference sequence). This CDR3 has 12 amino acids. V lost 7 bases and J lost 3, with 10 bases in between. The CDR3 nucleotides are TGTGCCAGCAACCTCGGGGGCTACGAGCAGTACTTC. Protein product: CASNLGGYEQYF.

This clone was recorded once. This chain connects TRBV4-1 to TRBJ1-2; the D is unclear. Deletions cut 1 base from V and 2 bases from J, with 8 bases between. The V gene's germline CDR1 is MGHRA and CDR2 YSYEKL. CDR3 length: 14 amino acids. CDR3 in amino acids: CASSQGYRNYGYTF. The CDR3 DNA follows: TGCGCCAGCAGCCAAGGCTACAGAAACTATGGCTACACCTTC.

CDR3 sequence reads: CASSPKLNEKLFF. In nucleotides, the CDR3 is TGTGCCAGTAGTCCCAAGTTGAATGAAAAACTGTTTTTT. The rearrangement links TRBV19 to TRBJ1-4, with D unclear. The length of the CDR3 is 13 residues. Trimming pared 5 bases from V and 5 bases from J, leaving 9 bases between. Germline V gives CDR1 LNHDA, CDR2 SQIVND (reference sequence).

The rearrangement links TRBV5-1 to TRBJ1-1; D uncertain. This CDR3 comprises 16 residues. Germline assignment: CDR1 SGHRS and CDR2 YFSETQ. Trimming removed 0 bases from V and 2 bases from J, with 14 bases in between. The CDR3 is CASSLGSRAGNTEAFF. The CDR3 DNA is TGCGCCAGCAGCTTGGGGTCGAGGGCGGGTAACACTGAAGCTTTCTTT.

The V gene is TRBV7-3, the J gene TRBJ2-1; D uncertain. Germline-derived CDR1 and CDR2 are SGHTA and FQGTGA. The CDR3 runs 11 residues. With 5 bases removed from V and 8 bases from J, the gap between germline ends came to 7 bases. CDR3 DNA: TGTGCCAGCAGCGCCGGGTATGAGCAGTTCTTC. Translation: CASSAGYEQFF.

The rearrangement uses TRBV27 and TRBJ1-6; 7 bases align to TRBD1. V lost 4 bases to trimming and J lost 9 bases; unmatched junction nucleotides: 12. From germline, CDR1 is MNHEY and CDR2 SMNVEV (reference sequence). The CDR3 loop spans 16 amino acids. The CDR3 bases are TGTGCCAGCAGTTCTGGTAGGGGGCTAATGGCTTCACCCCTCCACTTT. This sequence encodes CASSSGRGLMASPLHF.

The gene calls are TRBV28 and TRBJ1-1; D call uncertain. CDR1 MDHEN and CDR2 SYDVKM come from the germline V gene. Trimming removed 3 bases at V and 3 bases at J, with 26 bases between. CDR3 size: 19 residues. The CDR3 DNA follows: TGTGCCAGCAGTTTTAACCTTCCTTTCGACCGGCAGAGTTACACTGAAGCTTTCTTT. Translated, it gives CASSFNLPFDRQSYTEAFF.

This chain uses TRBV19 with TRBJ1-2, with 8 nucleotides matching TRBD1. This CDR3 is 13 amino acids long. Losses at the gene ends were 5 bases for V and 8 bases for J; bases not matched to a gene: 7. Germline CDR1 reads LNHDA; CDR2 reads SQIVND (reference sequence). CDR3 protein: CASSQRTGTGYTF. CDR3 DNA: TGTGCCAGTAGTCAAAGGACAGGGACCGGCTACACCTTC.

J is TRBJ1-2 and V is TRBV7-3; D possibly corresponds to TRBD1 (5 bases). This CDR3 has 13 amino acids. The ends were cut back, 1 base at V and 6 bases at J, with 9 bases in the middle. Germline V lookup: CDR1 SGHTA, CDR2 FQGTGA. CDR3 sequence reads: CASSLMGRDGYTF. CDR3 nucleotides: TGTGCCAGCAGCTTAATGGGCAGGGATGGCTACACCTTC. The variable domain in full, with the rest retrieved from reference TRBV7-3 and TRBJ1-2, is GAGVSQTPSNKVTEKGKYVELRCDPISGHTALYWYRQSLGQGPEFLIYFQGTGAADDSGLPNDRFFAVRPEGSVSTLKIQRTERGDSAVYLCASSLMGRDGYTFGSGTRLTVV.

The rearrangement uses TRBV11-2 and TRBJ2-7, with 8 bases aligning to TRBD2. The J segment lost 1 base and the V segment lost 3 bases, leaving 5 bases of the junction unmatched. The CDR3 runs 15 residues. Germline-derived CDR1 and CDR2 are SGHAT and FQNNGV. CDR3 region: CASSLGLVWSYEQYF. DNA of the CDR3: TGTGCCAGCAGCTTGGGACTAGTTTGGTCCTACGAGCAGTACTTC.

The chain couples TRBV5-1 to TRBJ1-1; the match to TRBD1 covers 7 bases. CDR1 and CDR2 (germline): SGHRS, YFSETQ. The V gene end was trimmed by 4 bases and the J gene end by 4 bases; junction bases not matched to a gene: 7. This CDR3 comprises 14 residues. The CDR3 coding sequence is TGCGCCAGCAGCAGGCAGGGGGACGGCACTGAAGCTTTCTTT. Encoded protein: CASSRQGDGTEAFF.

V and J are TRBV7-8 and TRBJ1-1, with D unclear. V gave up 2 bases and J gave up 4 bases, with 8 bases separating them. Germline values: CDR1 SGHVS, CDR2 FQNEAQ. CDR3 length equals 13 residues. CDR3 coding DNA: TGTGCCAGCAGCTTACGGCGCGTCACTGAAGCTTTCTTT. As protein: CASSLRRVTEAFF.

The chain joins TRBV7-2 to TRBJ2-3; no clear D gene. V dropped 5 bases and J dropped 3 bases, with 6 bases sitting between them. The CDR3 consists of 12 residues. Germline assignment: CDR1 SGHTA and CDR2 FQGNSA. The CDR3 DNA follows: TGTGCCAGCAGCGCTCTAACAGATACGCAGTATTTT. Protein sequence: CASSALTDTQYF.

The rearrangement uses TRBV13 and TRBJ1-4, with 7 bases matching TRBD1. The CDR3 is 15 amino acids. Trimming cost V 2 bases and J 8 bases; bases outside gene matches: 8. Germline V gives CDR1 PRHDT, CDR2 FYEKMQ (reference sequence). CDR3: CASSLRTGAGEKLFF. As DNA, the CDR3 is TGTGCCAGCAGCTTACGCACAGGGGCGGGGGAAAAACTGTTTTTT.

V is TRBV7-9 and J is TRBJ1-1, with 7 bases fitting TRBD1. There are 16 residues in the CDR3. Unmatched junction bases numbered 13, after V lost 5 bases and J lost 4 bases. Germline CDR1 SEHNR, CDR2 FQNEAQ (reference sequence). CDR3 nucleotides: TGTGCCAGCAGCCAGTTTCGGACAGGAGAAAGCACTGAAGCTTTCTTT. Protein: CASSQFRTGESTEAFF.

The chain joins TRBV9 to TRBJ2-2; 7 bases align to TRBD2. CDR1 SGDLS and CDR2 YYNGEE come from the germline V gene. V lost 6 bases and J lost 5; bases outside the gene matches: 10. This CDR3 is 15 amino acids long. This chain's CDR3 is CASTVGPAGTGELFF. The DNA of the CDR3 is TGTGCCAGCACCGTGGGTCCAGCGGGAACCGGGGAGCTGTTTTTT. The full variable domain, rest sourced from reference TRBV9 and TRBJ2-2, is DSGVTQTPKHLITATGQRVTLRCSPRSGDLSVYWYQQSLDQGLQFLIQYYNGEERAKGNILERFSAQQFPDLHSELNLSSLELGDSALYFCASTVGPAGTGELFFGEGSRLTVL.

This chain joins TRBV27 and TRBJ2-1, with TRBD1 matching 7 bases. This CDR3 is 15 amino acids long. J was trimmed by 0 bases and V by 5 bases; bases with no gene match: 4. Germline CDR1 reads MNHEY; CDR2 reads SMNVEV (reference sequence). The CDR3 loop is CASSPTGSSYNEQFF. CDR3 DNA: TGTGCCAGCAGTCCGACAGGGAGCTCCTACAATGAGCAGTTCTTC.

The J gene is TRBJ1-2, the V gene TRBV28; the D is unclear. CDR3 size: 12 residues. Germline V gene data show CDR1 as MDHEN and CDR2 as SYDVKM. Between the trimmed V and J ends, which lost 4 bases and 6 bases, there was a span of 9 bases. The CDR3 bases are TGTGCCAGCAGTTCAATGGGGAATGGCTACACCTTC. Translating it yields CASSSMGNGYTF.

CDR3 loop: CASKLGGAGETQYF. The DNA for the CDR3 is TGTGCCAGCAAGTTAGGAGGGGCAGGGGAGACCCAGTACTTC. The rearrangement uses TRBV6-5 and TRBJ2-5; the D gene is possibly TRBD2 (6 bases). The ends were cut back, 7 bases at V and 5 bases at J, with 17 bases in the middle. CDR3 length: 14 residues. The germline V gene encodes CDR1 MNHEY and CDR2 SVGAGI.

The rearrangement joins TRBV4-2 to TRBJ2-5, with a possible D match to TRBD1 (6 bases). The CDR3 length is 13 residues. Germline-derived CDR1 and CDR2 are LGHNA and YNFKEQ. Trimming pared 1 base from V and 5 bases from J, leaving 8 bases between. The CDR3 coding sequence is TGTGCCAGCAGCCAAGGGGGGCGCGAGACCCAGTACTTC. This encodes CASSQGGRETQYF.

The rearrangement links TRBV5-1 to TRBJ1-2; D is ambiguous. Germline values: CDR1 SGHRS, CDR2 YFSETQ. V lost 4 bases and J lost 7, with 14 bases in between. There are 13 residues in the CDR3. The CDR3 spells CASSVRENRGYTF. In DNA form, the CDR3 reads TGCGCCAGCAGCGTGAGGGAGAATCGTGGCTACACCTTC.

This clone was seen a handful of times. The chain recombines TRBV11-2 with TRBJ2-7, with unresolved D. From germline, CDR1 is SGHAT and CDR2 FQNNGV. V gave up 5 bases and J gave up 3 bases, with 17 bases separating them. The CDR3 extends over 15 amino acids. CDR3 DNA: TGTGCCAGCAGCCCGCCGAACACTCCATTCTACGAGCAGTACTTC. Its translation is CASSPPNTPFYEQYF.

The rearrangement joins TRBV5-5 to TRBJ1-5; TRBD1 might be the D (6 bases). V was clipped by 4 bases and J by 6 bases, with 17 bases between them. The CDR3 length is 15 residues. Germline CDR1 reads SGHKS; CDR2 reads YYEKEE (reference sequence). CDR3 sequence (DNA): TGTGCCAGCAGCCCCGATACCGGGACACTTCAGCCCCAGCATTTT. Protein sequence: CASSPDTGTLQPQHF.